This T cell receptor beta chain was recovered during a study of identical twins. The table lists this clonotype with many counts. Germline V gene sequence: CDR1 LNHNV, CDR2 YYDKDF (reference sequence). This CDR3 comprises 14 residues. V was shortened by 3 bases and J by 1 base, with 8 bases between the two germline ends. A universal primer site arose from template switching, and cDNA bore unique molecular identifiers. TCRdb itself ran the 5' RACE reads through MiXCR, one entry per CDR3 protein. The repertoire consists of 200,000 to 250,000 distinct CDR3 sequences, with about 7% occurring once and the leading ten covering approximately 3.7%. The data also belong to a second study, concerning yellow fever vaccine responses in identical twins.

The chain couples TRBV15 to TRBJ2-3; D unresolved. The specimen sequenced was memory (CD45RO+) T cells sorted from blood. The sequence was collected from a woman aged 18 to 35 in good health. In nucleotides, the CDR3 is TGTGCCACCAGCAGCGGGCTTCGCACAGATACGCAGTATTTT. Translating gives CATSSGLRTDTQYF.